This T cell receptor (beta chain) was sequenced during a study of T-cell reconstitution after alpha-beta-depleted transplantation in children. Study-level results: The main origin of T-cell counts and diversity one year after transplant was newly produced T cells. By about two months after transplant, alpha-beta T cells reportedly arose from several hundred graft clones that had expanded.

This clonotype was found once. Its antigen is not known. Molecular barcoding with unique molecular identifiers was used for the TCRbeta library. TCRdb reanalysed the PCR reads using MiXCR and keeps one entry per CDR3 protein. This sample yields 580,000 or so distinct CDR3 sequences, of which approximately 22% are seen a single time; about 14% belongs to the top ten. V was shortened by 5 bases and J by 6 bases, with 19 bases between the two germline ends. The CDR3 is made up of 14 amino acids. Germline CDR1 reads SQVTM; CDR2 reads ANQGSEA. The receptor was isolated from a boy in the first two years of life who had a stem cell transplant for acute myeloid leukemia, so the T cells may come from the graft donor. The rearrangement links TRBV29-1 to TRBJ2-5; tentatively, D is TRBD2 (5 bases). Source: PBMCs, mostly from graft donor cells, taken 360 days after TCRalphabeta/CD19-depleted stem cell transplant. CDR3 DNA: TGCAGCGTTCTTCTGGGCTCTAGCTCTAAGACCCAGTACTTC. It specifies CSVLLGSSSKTQYF.